Included here is one T cell receptor (beta chain) sequence, with context. In its sample, this clone was seen once. The antigen it binds to is not known. No qualities accompany the bases; no much larger clone lies one base away. Collaborating institutions collected whole blood in K2EDTA tubes following their own protocols. Collaborator samples were shipped for TCRbeta analysis as frozen whole blood, isolated PBMCs, or DNA extracted from either sample type. The entry originates in a study of blood T cell repertoires in COVID-19 (dated by TCRdb to the early 2020s). For the wider study: Collaborator samples came from the United States, Italy and Spain and covered acute and convalescent phases of COVID-19. The samples were drawn from the first 160 participants of the ongoing ImmuneRACE study and from some 1,300 subjects provided by 6 global collaborators. Where available, HLA class I and class II types were obtained from metadata supplied by the sample provider rather than from assay-based typing. The prospective study material was composed of cDNA or gDNA derived from T cells, B-cell-depleted T cells, or PBMCs. The sample metadata nearly always contained a de-identified subject ID, COVID-19 status, age in years and sex. Deeply sampled blood TCRbeta repertoires from subjects exposed to, actively infected with, or recovered from COVID-19 were included in the dataset. The repertoires were made available in a free public database intended to serve as a resource for research on the immune response to SARS-CoV-2.

In the germline V gene, CDR1 corresponds to SGDLS and CDR2 to YYNGEE. Here V drops 1 base and J drops 3 bases, and the junction holds 6 bases not matched to any gene. Including cysteine and phenylalanine, the CDR3 has 17 amino acids. Only CDR3 DNA is held: 51 bases, read in frame from base 1. What the work shows at the level of the full study, not this receptor alone: Clinical and demographic metadata were provided uncurated, with the amount varying by source and participant.

TCRbeta CDR3 regions were amplified from genomic DNA using the immunoSEQ Assay, a bias-controlled multiplex PCR. As for the original processing: The number of nucleated cells in each sample was estimated by amplification of reference gene primers within the assay. To quantify the absolute abundance of each unique TCRbeta CDR3 rearrangement, sequence reads were collapsed and filtered. For each sample, productive Simpson clonality was calculated as the square root of Simpson's diversity index across productive rearrangements. Entries here come from immuneACCESS through TCRdb and include only in-frame sequences with V and J called. Some clones fail to appear in such tables; in the studies checked, an unresolved V gene covers under half of the shortfall, and the cause of the remainder is unknown. Clone size and V and J calls were adopted from that table, with D and trimming inferred from the DNA. The sample table shows some 150,000 clones, and approximately 92% are seen once. Jointly, the top ten make up around 14% of the sample.

Sequencing was performed on peripheral blood. The chain links TRBV9 with TRBJ2-3; 12 junctional bases match TRBD2. The sequence came from a woman aged 40 to 50 with acute or convalescent COVID-19. The CDR3 protein sequence reads: CASSVTSGGTRTDTQYF. The nucleotide sequence is given as TGTGCCAGCAGCGTAACTAGCGGGGGGACCCGAACAGATACGCAGTATTTT.